The 20 T cell receptor beta chains below come from one sample, sequenced in a study of blood T cells in healthy people across ages. Primed by a sample-barcoded 5' primer and a J-beta primer mix, a second PCR proceeded for 7 to 11 cycles. TCRdb used MiXCR to reprocess the 5' RACE reads, holding one entry per CDR3 protein. The sample shows approximately 580,000 distinct CDR3 sequences, 24% of them seen only once. This sample also appeared in a second study, on T cells of mothers and their children.

Sequenced material: blood. The receptors stem from a boy aged 5-17 years in good health.

This clonotype was counted between two and nine times. V is TRBV15 and J is TRBJ2-5, with D perhaps matching TRBD2 (5 bases). V dropped 5 bases and J dropped 2 bases, with 21 bases sitting between them. Germline CDR1 and CDR2: LNHNV and YYDKDF (reference sequence). This CDR3 comprises 17 residues. In DNA, the CDR3 is TGTGCCACCAGCGGTTCCGGGGTCTTCGGGATACAAGAGACCCAGTACTTC. Amino acid sequence: CATSGSGVFGIQETQYF.

The chain links TRBV6-5 to TRBJ2-5, with D perhaps TRBD2 (5 bases). The CDR3 runs 13 residues. The germline V gene encodes CDR1 MNHEY and CDR2 SVGAGI. The germline V and J ends were trimmed by 10 bases and 13 bases, with 25 bases remaining between them. The CDR3 region has the DNA TGTGCCACCAAAACCAGGACTCATACTCCACCGTACTTC. Translation: CATKTRTHTPPYF.

This clonotype has a handful of counts. The rearrangement links TRBV28 to TRBJ2-7; 7 nucleotides align to TRBD2. J lost 1 base, V lost 0 bases, and 6 bases had no gene match. Germline CDR1 reads MDHEN; CDR2 reads SYDVKM. There are 16 residues in the CDR3. The CDR3, as DNA: TGTGCCAGCAGTTTATGGGGGGGGGACTCTTCCTACGAGCAGTACTTC. Its translation is CASSLWGGDSSYEQYF.

The chain combines TRBV7-3 with TRBJ1-2, with 12 nucleotides matching TRBD1. Per germline, CDR1 SGHTA and CDR2 FQGTGA. J lost 3 bases, V lost 5 bases, and 7 bases had no gene match. The CDR3 loop spans 16 amino acids. CDR3 DNA sequence: TGTGCCAGCAGCCCTACCGGGACAGGGGGCGACTATGGCTACACCTTC. This gives the protein CASSPTGTGGDYGYTF.

This clonotype has just a few counts. The chain joins TRBV12-3 or TRBV12-4 to TRBJ1-5; D gene unclear. The CDR3 length is 15 residues. Trimming removed 2 bases from V and 0 bases from J, with 8 bases in between. CDR3: CASSLSGDSNQPQHF. The CDR3 coding sequence is TGTGCCAGCAGTTTATCGGGAGATAGCAATCAGCCCCAGCATTTT.

This clonotype has a count of ten or more. This chain connects TRBV10-3 to TRBJ1-1; D is undetermined. The length of the CDR3 is 16 residues. The germline V gene encodes CDR1 ENHRY and CDR2 SYGVKD. V gave up 7 bases and J gave up 0 bases, with 18 bases separating them. The CDR3 is CAINQRMSIMNTEAFF. CDR3 DNA: TGTGCCATCAACCAGAGGATGTCTATAATGAACACTGAAGCTTTCTTT.

The sample holds many counts of this clonotype. The V and J genes are TRBV5-5 and TRBJ2-7, with 9 bases matching TRBD1. The CDR3 spans 14 residues. Per the germline V gene, CDR1 is SGHKS and CDR2 is YYEKEE (reference sequence). The J segment lost 1 base and the V segment lost 3 bases, leaving 2 bases of the junction unmatched. CDR3 loop: CASSSTGGSYEQYF. CDR3 DNA: TGTGCCAGCAGCTCGACAGGGGGGTCCTACGAGCAGTACTTC.

This clonotype was observed a few times. The V and J genes are TRBV9 and TRBJ1-1, with a possible D match to TRBD1 (6 bases). CDR3 length: 15 residues. V gave up 4 bases and J gave up 1 base, with 14 bases separating them. The V gene's germline CDR1 is SGDLS and CDR2 YYNGEE. The CDR3 reads CASSPKGDRNTEAFF. CDR3 DNA: TGTGCCAGCAGCCCGAAGGGGGACCGGAACACTGAAGCTTTCTTT.

This chain connects TRBV3-1 to TRBJ2-7; tentatively, D is TRBD1 (6 bases). Germline CDR1 reads LGHDT; CDR2 reads YNNKEL (reference sequence). Trimming pared 0 bases from V and 7 bases from J, leaving 13 bases between. CDR3 length equals 14 residues. CDR3 in amino acids: CASSQDPGVREQYF. For the CDR3, the DNA is TGTGCCAGCAGCCAAGACCCAGGGGTTCGGGAGCAGTACTTC.

V gene TRBV11-2 combines with J gene TRBJ2-3, with D perhaps matching TRBD1 (6 bases). CDR3 length: 15 residues. The V end lost 1 base, the J end lost 2 bases, and 10 bases lay between the germline ends. From germline, CDR1 is SGHAT and CDR2 FQNNGV. CDR3 nucleotides: TGTGCCAGCAGCTTAGGACAGGAGTACACAGATACGCAGTATTTT. Translation: CASSLGQEYTDTQYF. The complete variable domain, with remaining parts taken from reference TRBV11-2 and TRBJ2-3, reads EAGVAQSPRYKIIEKRQSVAFWCNPISGHATLYWYQQILGQGPKLLIQFQNNGVVDDSQLPKDRFSAERLKGVDSTLKIQPAKLEDSAVYLCASSLGQEYTDTQYFGPGTRLTVL.

The chain employs TRBV5-1 and TRBJ1-6; TRBD1 agrees at 7 bases. The CDR3 has 17 amino acids. With 4 bases clipped from V and 4 bases from J, the junction kept 11 bases outside the gene matches. Per the germline V gene, CDR1 is SGHRS and CDR2 is YFSETQ. The CDR3 DNA reads as TGCGCCAGCAGCCAGGGCCACCGGGACAGTTATAATTCACCCCTCCACTTT. Its translation: CASSQGHRDSYNSPLHF.

This clonotype has just a few counts. The rearrangement joins TRBV20-1 to TRBJ2-7; 10 bases map to TRBD2. The CDR3 has 15 residues. CDR1 DFQATT and CDR2 SNEGSKA come from the germline V gene (reference sequence). The V gene end was trimmed by 1 base and the J gene end by 7 bases; junction bases not matched to a gene: 10. The CDR3 nucleotides read TGCAGTGCTAGAGCTATAGCGGGAGGACGGTTAGAGCAGTACTTC. Amino acid sequence: CSARAIAGGRLEQYF.

This clonotype occurred once. The chain employs TRBV28 and TRBJ2-7; D is perhaps TRBD2 (5 bases). Germline loops: CDR1 MDHEN, CDR2 SYDVKM. CDR3 length equals 12 residues. Trimming shortened V by 11 bases and J by 4 bases, and 15 bases separated the two germline ends. The CDR3 DNA is TGTGCCTCCCGCTCGGCGGGTTACGAGCAGTACTTC. It codes for CASRSAGYEQYF.

The chain recombines TRBV7-2 with TRBJ1-1; D is unclear. Per the germline V gene, CDR1 is SGHTA and CDR2 is FQGNSA. The CDR3 is made up of 13 amino acids. Trimming stripped 1 base from V and 6 bases from J, with 9 bases between. The CDR3 coding sequence is TGTGCCAGCAGCTTAGAAGGATACGCTGAAGCTTTCTTT. Its protein is CASSLEGYAEAFF.

This clonotype turned up a few times. The J gene is TRBJ1-1, the V gene TRBV15; D remains ambiguous. CDR1 is LNHNV and CDR2 is YYDKDF in the germline V gene (reference sequence). V gave up 4 bases and J gave up 3 bases, with 21 bases separating them. The CDR3 has 17 amino acids. DNA of the CDR3: TGTGCCACCAGCACACCCGTCCCGGGAGGGAGGGACACTGAAGCTTTCTTT. Protein product: CATSTPVPGGRDTEAFF.

This clonotype has ten or more counts. V usage is TRBV7-2 and J usage is TRBJ2-5, with D hard to call. Trimming removed 5 bases at V and 5 bases at J, with 18 bases between. This CDR3 is built from 15 residues. Germline values: CDR1 SGHTA, CDR2 FQGNSA. The CDR3 coding sequence is TGTGCCAGCAGCCCCCTTGGTGATGTGGGGGAGACCCAGTACTTC. This sequence encodes CASSPLGDVGETQYF.

V usage is TRBV3-1 and J usage is TRBJ2-5; tentatively, D is TRBD2 (5 bases). Germline V gene lookup returns CDR1 LGHDT and CDR2 YNNKEL (reference sequence). The V and J ends lost 8 bases and 2 bases respectively, with 15 bases between them. The CDR3 covers 14 residues. This CDR3 reads CASGLRSGQETQYF. In nucleotides, the CDR3 is TGTGCCAGCGGCCTCAGGAGCGGACAAGAGACCCAGTACTTC.

As concerns this clonotype: Germline and junction disagree at one end, which may indicate a read error. The CDR3: CASSYSILSCEQYF. As DNA, the CDR3 is TGTGCCAGCAGTTACTCTATCCTGTCCTGCGAGCAGTACTTC. The chain joins TRBV6-6 to TRBJ2-5; the D is unclear. The DNA end lines up better with TRBJ2-7; the J call may be wrong. Looked up from germline, CDR1 is MNHNY and CDR2 is SVGAGI (reference sequence). CDR3 size: 14 residues.

Written as DNA, the CDR3 is TGTGCCAGCAGTGTAGGGGGACAGGGTGTAGAGACCCAGTACTTC. Its translation: CASSVGGQGVETQYF. This chain connects TRBV2 to TRBJ2-5, with TRBD1 matching 9 bases. Germline CDR1 is SNHLY and CDR2 is FYNNEI. The CDR3 has 15 residues. V lost 4 bases and J lost 4; bases outside the gene matches: 7.

The J gene is TRBJ2-5, the V gene TRBV18; unclear D gene. The DNA end favors TRBJ2-1, so the J call may be wrong. Germline CDR1 reads KGHSH; CDR2 reads LQKENI. The CDR3 runs 16 residues. The CDR3 here is CASSLLNRIHTNEQFF. CDR3 nucleotide sequence: TGTGCCAGCTCACTCCTAAACCGTATACATACCAATGAGCAGTTCTTC.